This TCR beta chain was identified in a study of blood T cell repertoires in COVID-19 (dated by TCRdb to 2020 to 2021). Notes on the research overall: Collaborator samples came from the United States, Italy and Spain and covered acute and convalescent phases of COVID-19. The material from the prospective study consisted of cDNA or gDNA derived from T cells, B-cell-depleted T cells, or PBMCs. The repertoires were released in a freely available public database meant as a resource for research on the immune response to SARS-CoV-2. The samples were drawn from the first 160 participants of the ongoing ImmuneRACE study and from 1,254 subjects provided by 6 global collaborators. The dataset comprised deeply sampled blood TCRbeta repertoires from subjects exposed to, actively infected with, or recovered from COVID-19. HLA class I and class II types, where available, came from metadata supplied by the sample provider rather than from assay-based typing. Nearly every sample came with metadata listing a de-identified subject ID, COVID-19 status, age in years and sex.

The paper as a whole reports these results and caveats: The amount of clinical and demographic metadata varied by source and participant and was provided uncurated.

The junction shows trimming of 5 bases on V and 4 bases on J, and the gene matches do not reach 7 bases of it. CDR1 MNHEY and CDR2 SVGAGI are derived from the germline V gene. From the cysteine through the phenylalanine, the CDR3 covers 15 amino acids. Only the CDR3 portion is preserved as DNA: 45 bases, with reading frame beginning at the first base. Comment on this clone: Its specific antigen is unknown. Within one base of it there is no much larger clone, and no base qualities were kept.

Whole blood was collected in K2EDTA tubes by collaborating institutions according to the institutions' own protocols. For TCRbeta analysis, collaborators shipped samples in one of three forms: frozen whole blood, isolated PBMCs, or DNA extracted from either of those sample types. TCRbeta CDR3 regions were amplified from genomic DNA using the immunoSEQ Assay, a bias-controlled multiplex PCR. The study's processing was this. The number of nucleated cells in each sample was estimated by amplification of reference gene primers within the assay. To quantify the absolute abundance of each unique TCRbeta CDR3 rearrangement, sequence reads were collapsed and filtered. For each sample, productive Simpson clonality was calculated as the square root of Simpson's diversity index over productive rearrangements. TCRdb mirrors the immuneACCESS table, restricted to in-frame sequences. Some clones are absent from its copies; in checked studies, under half trace to an unresolved V gene, and the reason for the others is unknown. That table furnishes V, J and clone size, whereas the DNA furnished D and trimming. For this sample there are 30,000 to 40,000 clones; roughly nine tenths appear just once. The ten largest account for 15% to 18% of the sample.

The clonotype originates from a woman aged 25 to 39 in a cohort sampled during active COVID-19. Recombination connected TRBV6-5 to TRBJ1-5, with 8 bases aligning to TRBD1. Sequencing input: peripheral blood. DNA sequence: TGTGCCAGCAGTATTACAGGGGGTCCTAATCAGCCCCAGCATTTT. Translated, it gives CASSITGGPNQPQHF.